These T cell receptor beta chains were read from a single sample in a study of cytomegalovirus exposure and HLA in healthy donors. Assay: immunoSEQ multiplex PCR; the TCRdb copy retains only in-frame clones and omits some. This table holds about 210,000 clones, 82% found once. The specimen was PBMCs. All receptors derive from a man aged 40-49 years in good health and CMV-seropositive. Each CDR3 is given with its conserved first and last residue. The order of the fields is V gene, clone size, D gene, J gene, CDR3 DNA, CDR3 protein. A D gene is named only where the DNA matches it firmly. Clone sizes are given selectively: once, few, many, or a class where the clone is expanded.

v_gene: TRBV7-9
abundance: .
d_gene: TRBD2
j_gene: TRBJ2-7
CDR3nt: TGTGCCAGCAGCATAAGCATGGGAGGGTATCCCTACGAGCAGTACTTC
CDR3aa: CASSISMGGYPYEQYF

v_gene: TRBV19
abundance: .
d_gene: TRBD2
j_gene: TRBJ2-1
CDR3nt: TGTGCCAGTAGAAGGCTAGCGGGAGACCATGAGCAGTTCTTC
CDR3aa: CASRRLAGDHEQFF

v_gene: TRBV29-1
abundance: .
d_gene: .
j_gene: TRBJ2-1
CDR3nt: TGCAGCGGGATCGACAGGTCCCCCTACAATGAGCAGTTCTTC
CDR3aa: CSGIDRSPYNEQFF

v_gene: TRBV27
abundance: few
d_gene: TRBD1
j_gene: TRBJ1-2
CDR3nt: TGTGCCAGCAGTTTATCCCCCAGGGGGAACTATGGCTACACCTTC
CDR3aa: CASSLSPRGNYGYTF

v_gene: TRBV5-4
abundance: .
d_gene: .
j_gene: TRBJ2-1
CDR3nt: TGTGCCAGCAGCCCGGACTTCAATGAGCAGTTCTTC
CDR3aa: CASSPDFNEQFF

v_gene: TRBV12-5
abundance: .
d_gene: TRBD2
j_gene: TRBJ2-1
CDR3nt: TGTGCTAGTGGCCCCACCACTCTAGCGGCCTCCTACAATGAGCAGTTCTTC
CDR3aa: CASGPTTLAASYNEQFF

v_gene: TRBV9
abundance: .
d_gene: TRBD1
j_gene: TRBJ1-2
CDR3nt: TGTGCCAGCAGCGTAGCGGGGGGGGGACAGGGGAGAGATGGCTACACCTTC
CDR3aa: CASSVAGGGQGRDGYTF

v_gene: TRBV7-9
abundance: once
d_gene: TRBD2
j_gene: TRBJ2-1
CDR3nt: TGTGCCAGCTCTTACGGAGCGGGAGGCAGCTCCTACAATGAGCAGTTCTTC
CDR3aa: CASSYGAGGSSYNEQFF

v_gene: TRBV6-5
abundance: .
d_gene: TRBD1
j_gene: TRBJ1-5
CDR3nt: TGTGCCAGCAGTGGACAGGGGGCGAGCAATCAGCCCCAGCATTTT
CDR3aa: CASSGQGASNQPQHF

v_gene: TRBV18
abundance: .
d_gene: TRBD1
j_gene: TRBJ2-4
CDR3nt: TGTGCCAGCTCACCTCTGGACAGGGAAGGAGCCAAAAACATTCAGTACTTC
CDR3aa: CASSPLDREGAKNIQYF

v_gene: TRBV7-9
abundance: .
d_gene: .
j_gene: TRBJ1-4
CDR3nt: TGTGCCAGCAGCTTAAAGACAGGCGGTAATGAAAAACTGTTTTTT
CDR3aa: CASSLKTGGNEKLFF

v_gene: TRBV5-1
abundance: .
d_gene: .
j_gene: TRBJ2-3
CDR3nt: TGCGCCAGCAGCTGGGGCTATGGGGTTACAGATACGCAGTATTTT
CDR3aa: CASSWGYGVTDTQYF

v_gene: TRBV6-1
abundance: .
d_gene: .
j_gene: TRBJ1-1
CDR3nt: TGTGCCAGCAGTGGCCAGTTGAACACTGAAGCTTTCTTT
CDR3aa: CASSGQLNTEAFF

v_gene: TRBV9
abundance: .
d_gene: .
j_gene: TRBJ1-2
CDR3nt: TGTGCCAGCAGCGTTCCACGGGTCGGCTACACCTTC
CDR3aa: CASSVPRVGYTF

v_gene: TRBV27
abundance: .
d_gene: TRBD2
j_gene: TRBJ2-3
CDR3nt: TGTGCCAGCAGAACCTTACTAGCGGGCACAGATACGCAGTATTTT
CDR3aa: CASRTLLAGTDTQYF

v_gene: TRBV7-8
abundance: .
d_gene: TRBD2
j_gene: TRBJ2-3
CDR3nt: TGTGCCAGCAGGCCCCTAGCGGGGGCCCGAGATACGCAGTATTTT
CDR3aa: CASRPLAGARDTQYF

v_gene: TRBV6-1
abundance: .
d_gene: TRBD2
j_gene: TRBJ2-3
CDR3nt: TGTGCCAGCAGCCCGGGACTAGCAGCAGATACGCAGTATTTT
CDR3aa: CASSPGLAADTQYF

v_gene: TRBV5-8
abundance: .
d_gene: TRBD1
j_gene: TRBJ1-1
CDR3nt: TGTGCCAGCAGCTTGGGGACAGGGGTCACTGAAGCTTTCTTT
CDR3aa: CASSLGTGVTEAFF

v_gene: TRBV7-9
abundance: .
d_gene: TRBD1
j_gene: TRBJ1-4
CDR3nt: TGTGCCAGCAGCCCAGGACAGGGCTGGGAAAAACTGTTTTTT
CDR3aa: CASSPGQGWEKLFF

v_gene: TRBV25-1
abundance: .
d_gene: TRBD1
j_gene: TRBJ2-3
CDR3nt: TGTGCCAGCAGTGCCCATACAGGGGCCGATACGCAGTATTTT
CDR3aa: CASSAHTGADTQYF

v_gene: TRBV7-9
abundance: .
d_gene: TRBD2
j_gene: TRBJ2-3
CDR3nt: TGTGCCAGCAGCTCCCCAGGGGAGCGGGAGGTGAATACGCAGTATTTT
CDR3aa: CASSSPGEREVNTQYF

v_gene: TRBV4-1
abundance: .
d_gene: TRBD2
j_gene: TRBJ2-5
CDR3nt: TGCGCCAGCAGCCTCCATAGTTTCCGGGAGGAGACGGAGACCCAGTACTTC
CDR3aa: CASSLHSFREETETQYF

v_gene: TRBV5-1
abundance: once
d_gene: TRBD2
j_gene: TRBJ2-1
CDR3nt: TGCGCCAGCAGAGGACTAGCGGGGTACAATGAGCAGTTCTTC
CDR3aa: CASRGLAGYNEQFF

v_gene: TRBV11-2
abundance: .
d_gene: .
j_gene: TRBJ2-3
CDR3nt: TGTGCCAGCAGCCCCGAGGCGGGGACGCAGTATTTT
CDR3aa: CASSPEAGTQYF

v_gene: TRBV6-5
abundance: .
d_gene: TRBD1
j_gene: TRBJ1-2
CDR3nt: TGTGCCAGCAGTCTCGGGACAGCCAATGGCTACACCTTC
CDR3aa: CASSLGTANGYTF